This entry lists 17 T cell receptor beta chains sequenced from one sample in a study of Graves' ophthalmopathy and Graves' hyperthyroidism. TCR beta CDR3 regions were amplified from RNA transcripts. The first round was an RT-PCR with HTBI primers, and the second round was a multiplex PCR. One entry per CDR3 protein, called by TCRdb with MiXCR from the multiplex PCR reads. The data show some 750,000 distinct CDR3 sequences, roughly 40% seen once. Input material: peripheral blood. All receptors derive from an adult man with Graves' ophthalmopathy.

This chain connects TRBV2 to TRBJ2-7, with TRBD2 matching over 8 bases. In germline, CDR1 is SNHLY, CDR2 FYNNEI. V was clipped by 7 bases and J by 4 bases; unmatched bases: 9. CDR3 size: 14 residues. For the CDR3, the DNA is TGTGCCAGCACGGGGGGACTAGGTGAATACGAGCAGTACTTC. It specifies CASTGGLGEYEQYF.

The rearrangement links TRBV7-8 to TRBJ1-5; TRBD1 aligns across 10 bases. The V gene's germline CDR1 is SGHVS and CDR2 FQNEAQ. This CDR3 spans 16 amino acids. With 5 bases clipped from V and 4 bases from J, the junction kept 8 bases outside the gene matches. This chain's CDR3 is CASSAWGQGNNQPQHF. The CDR3 DNA sequence: TGTGCCAGCAGCGCCTGGGGACAGGGGAATAATCAGCCCCAGCATTTT. The full variable domain, in which reference TRBV7-8 and TRBJ1-5 provide the parts outside the CDR3, is GAGVSQSPRYKVAKRGQDVALRCDPISGHVSLFWYQQALGQGPEFLTYFQNEAQLDKSGLPSDRFFAERPEGSVSTLKIQRTQQEDSAVYLCASSAWGQGNNQPQHFGDGTRLSIL.

Concerning this clonotype: Being one base from a much bigger clone, this may be a read error. The J gene is TRBJ1-2, the V gene TRBV14; weak D call: TRBD1 (6 bases). Germline lookup yields CDR1 SGHDN and CDR2 FVKESK. The CDR3 totals 14 residues. CDR3 nucleotides: TGTGTCAGCAGACTGCGACAGGCTAACTATGGCTACACCTTC. As protein: CVSRLRQANYGYTF.

This sequence joins TRBV4-1 and TRBJ1-1; D unresolved. The CDR3 contains 14 residues. V was pared by 1 base and J by 2 bases, with 8 bases between. The germline V gene has CDR1 MGHRA and CDR2 YSYEKL. CDR3 in amino acids: CASSQATSNTEAFF. Here the CDR3 DNA reads TGCGCCAGCAGCCAAGCCACAAGTAACACTGAAGCTTTCTTT.

Points on this clonotype: Just one base apart from a much larger clone, this may be a read error. This CDR3 reads CASNVTSYEQYF. The DNA of the CDR3 is TGTGCCAGCAACGTGACCTCCTACGAGCAGTACTTC. The V gene is TRBV2, the J gene TRBJ2-7; D is unclear. Per germline, CDR1 SNHLY and CDR2 FYNNEI. V lost 7 bases and J 0 bases, leaving 7 bases between the germline ends. The CDR3 is 12 residues long. Using reference TRBV2 and TRBJ2-7 for the parts outside the CDR3, the full variable domain is EPEVTQTPSHQVTQMGQEVILRCVPISNHLYFYWYRQILGQKVEFLVSFYNNEISEKSEIFDDQFSVERPDGSNFTLKIRSTKLEDSAMYFCASNVTSYEQYFGPGTRLTVT.

The chain is built from TRBV12-3 or TRBV12-4 and TRBJ1-1, with a tentative D call TRBD1 (6 bases). The CDR3 contains 15 residues. V was shortened by 5 bases and J by 3 bases, with 16 bases between the two germline ends. CDR3 amino acids: CASSGGGGGDTEAFF. CDR3 bases: TGTGCCAGCAGTGGGGGTGGAGGGGGGGACACTGAAGCTTTCTTT.

This clonotype occurred many times. The germline gene is not matched at one end of the junction; a read error may be the cause. The chain is built from TRBV25-1 and TRBJ2-2; tentative D call: TRBD1 (6 bases). The length of the CDR3 is 12 residues. CDR1 and CDR2 from the germline V gene are MGHDK and SYGVNS. The DNA for the CDR3 is TGCGCCAGCAGGGGTGGCACCGGGGAGCTGTTTTTT. It yields the protein CASRGGTGELFF.

This clonotype appeared many times. This chain uses TRBV24-1 with TRBJ1-2; tentative D call: TRBD1 (5 bases). CDR1 and CDR2 from the germline V gene are KGHDR and SFDVKD. V lost 2 bases to trimming and J lost 8 bases, with 11 bases between them. This CDR3 has 13 residues. DNA of the CDR3: TGTGCCACCAGTGATTCAGGGATTGACGGCTACACCTTC. Translation gives CATSDSGIDGYTF.

This clonotype was detected a few times. The chain joins TRBV7-2 to TRBJ2-7; D is uncertain. With 3 bases removed from V and 1 base from J, the gap between germline ends came to 10 bases. The CDR3 loop spans 14 amino acids. Germline V lookup: CDR1 SGHTA, CDR2 FQGNSA. CDR3 region: CASSLLSRSYEQYF. For the CDR3, the DNA is TGTGCCAGCAGCTTGCTCTCCCGGTCCTACGAGCAGTACTTC.

The chain joins TRBV25-1 to TRBJ2-2; D gene ambiguous. This CDR3 has 16 amino acids. V lost 7 bases and J lost 3, with 18 bases in between. Per the germline V gene, CDR1 is MGHDK and CDR2 is SYGVNS. In DNA, the CDR3 is TGTGCCAGCACCGTCCGACGGGTAGGCGACACCGGGGAGCTGTTTTTT. Amino acids: CASTVRRVGDTGELFF.

The rearrangement links TRBV20-1 to TRBJ1-2, with TRBD1 matching over 9 bases. CDR3 size: 16 residues. The trim removed 2 bases at V and 7 bases at J, leaving 14 bases unmatched. Germline V gives CDR1 DFQATT, CDR2 SNEGSKA (reference sequence). CDR3 DNA sequence: TGCAGTGCTAGACTTCCTCTAGAGGGACAGGGCGGTGGCTACACCTTC. Its translation: CSARLPLEGQGGGYTF.

This clonotype has more than one count but fewer than ten. J is TRBJ2-7 and V is TRBV20-1; 7 nucleotides agree with TRBD1. CDR3 size: 13 residues. J lost 2 bases, V lost 3 bases, and 4 bases had no gene match. CDR1 is DFQATT, CDR2 SNEGSKA, per germline (reference sequence). CDR3 sequence: CSARGQRAYEQYF. The CDR3 DNA follows: TGCAGTGCTAGGGGACAGAGAGCCTACGAGCAGTACTTC.

The chain carries TRBV19 and TRBJ1-4; no clear D gene. This CDR3 comprises 14 residues. Germline V lookup: CDR1 LNHDA, CDR2 SQIVND (reference sequence). V lost 5 bases and J lost 1, with 8 bases in between. The DNA for the CDR3 is TGTGCCAGTAGTTCGGACGGAACTAATGAAAAACTGTTTTTT. Its protein product is CASSSDGTNEKLFF.

This clonotype has more than one count but fewer than ten. The chain has TRBV19 and TRBJ2-7; TRBD1 matches at 12 bases. With V trimmed by 5 bases and J by 4 bases, 6 bases remained unmatched. Germline V gene sequence: CDR1 LNHDA, CDR2 SQIVND (reference sequence). The CDR3 is 15 residues long. DNA for the CDR3: TGTGCCAGTAGTCTCCGGGACAGGGGGCCGTACGAGCAGTACTTC. Translating it yields CASSLRDRGPYEQYF.

This chain joins TRBV24-1 and TRBJ1-5; the match to TRBD1 covers 7 bases. This CDR3 is built from 14 residues. V trimming: 11 bases; J trimming: 6 bases; junction bases outside the gene matches: 12. From germline, CDR1 is KGHDR and CDR2 SFDVKD. CDR3 in amino acids: CASTTDRRFQPQHF. The CDR3 bases are TGTGCCAGCACAACGGACAGGCGGTTTCAGCCCCAGCATTTT.

This clonotype was seen more than once but under ten times. This chain joins TRBV7-9 and TRBJ1-6; D gene uncertain. Trimming took off 6 bases at V and 9 bases at J, with 12 bases between the two ends. CDR1 is SEHNR and CDR2 is FQNEAQ in the germline V gene (reference sequence). The CDR3 runs 13 residues. CDR3 sequence: CASSLWMGSPLHF. CDR3 in DNA: TGTGCCAGCAGTTTATGGATGGGTTCACCCCTCCACTTT.

Here the CDR3 reads CSATGTVRGTREETQYF. The CDR3 region has the DNA TGCAGTGCTACCGGAACCGTGCGGGGGACTAGAGAAGAGACCCAGTACTTC. The rearrangement joins TRBV20-1 to TRBJ2-5; TRBD2 agrees at 8 bases. This CDR3 contains 17 residues. The V gene's germline CDR1 is DFQATT and CDR2 SNEGSKA (reference sequence). After removal of 4 bases from V and 3 bases from J, the junction contained 16 bases not matched to a gene.